A single sample is the source of the 28 T cell receptor beta chains below, sequenced in a study of blood T cell repertoires in COVID-19. Only in-frame clones appear in the TCRdb table, and some are missing; sequencing was by immunoSEQ multiplex PCR. The sample records approximately 97,000 clones, 70% to 80% being singletons. The sequenced material came from peripheral blood. All receptors come from a man aged 60 to 69 with active or convalescent COVID-19.

This rearrangement joins TRBV5-1 to TRBJ2-1, with TRBD2 matching 8 bases. The CDR3 length is 16 residues. The junction had 4 bases not matched to a gene; V was cut back by 1 base and J by 1 base. Germline-derived CDR1 and CDR2 are SGHRS and YFSETQ. The CDR3 spells CASSLMSGRSYNEQFF. CDR3 sequence (DNA): TGCGCCAGCAGCTTGATGAGCGGGAGATCCTACAATGAGCAGTTCTTC.

This clone turned up a few times. This rearrangement joins TRBV7-8 to TRBJ1-6; D is uncertain. Trimming took 5 bases from V and 7 from J, leaving 9 bases between them. The CDR3 spans 13 residues. Germline CDR1 reads SGHVS; CDR2 reads FQNEAQ. The CDR3 sequence: CASSGQLNSPLHF. CDR3 coding DNA: TGTGCCAGCAGCGGGCAGCTAAATTCACCCCTCCACTTT.

The sample holds one count of this clone. The V gene is TRBV6-5, the J gene TRBJ2-7, with TRBD1 as a possible D gene (5 bases). Trimming removed 6 bases from V and 0 bases from J, with 9 bases in between. The germline V gene encodes CDR1 MNHEY and CDR2 SVGAGI. This CDR3 is built from 13 residues. Here the CDR3 DNA reads TGTGCCAGCAGGGGGCAGATCTCCTACGAGCAGTACTTC. Translating it yields CASRGQISYEQYF.

This clone was picked up a small number of times. The chain has TRBV30 and TRBJ1-4, with D unresolved. Per germline, CDR1 GTSNPN and CDR2 SVGIG (reference sequence). The CDR3 is made up of 11 amino acids. Trimming pared 0 bases from V and 10 bases from J, leaving 6 bases between. The CDR3 spells CAWSVRGKLFF. CDR3 bases: TGTGCCTGGAGTGTCCGCGGAAAACTGTTTTTT.

The rearrangement uses TRBV3-1 (or the pseudogene TRBV3-2) and TRBJ2-1; 7 nucleotides line up with TRBD2. J was trimmed by 12 bases and V by 7 bases; bases with no gene match: 6. This CDR3 spans 11 amino acids. CDR1 is LGHDT and CDR2 is YNNKEL in the germline V gene (reference sequence). The CDR3 sequence is CASTAGERQFF. In nucleotides, the CDR3 is TGTGCCAGCACCGCGGGAGAACGGCAGTTCTTC.

This clone has more than one count but fewer than ten. The CDR3 is CASSPQRLAGVKSTDTQYF. CDR3 DNA sequence: TGTGCCAGCAGCCCCCAGAGACTAGCGGGAGTGAAAAGCACAGATACGCAGTATTTT. The chain links TRBV5-8 to TRBJ2-3; TRBD2 matches 12 bases. The CDR3 totals 19 residues. Germline V gene lookup returns CDR1 SGHTS and CDR2 YDEGEE. Unmatched junction bases numbered 12, after V lost 4 bases and J lost 0 bases.

The sample holds one count of this clone. The V and J genes are TRBV7-9 and TRBJ2-1; 8 bases map to TRBD2. This CDR3 comprises 14 residues. Germline loops: CDR1 SEHNR, CDR2 FQNEAQ (reference sequence). The V gene end was trimmed by 5 bases and the J gene end by 8 bases; junction bases not matched to a gene: 8. CDR3 amino acids: CASSTGTSVDEQFF. In nucleotides, the CDR3 is TGTGCCAGCAGCACCGGGACTAGTGTGGATGAGCAGTTCTTC.

J is TRBJ2-5 and V is TRBV28, with 7 bases aligning to TRBD2. The J segment lost 5 bases and the V segment lost 2 bases, leaving 11 bases of the junction unmatched. The CDR3 totals 16 residues. Per the germline V gene, CDR1 is MDHEN and CDR2 is SYDVKM. The CDR3 spells CASSLGAGDVGETQYF. Here the CDR3 DNA reads TGTGCCAGCAGTTTAGGGGCGGGGGATGTAGGGGAGACCCAGTACTTC.

This chain uses TRBV12-5 with TRBJ2-1, with TRBD2 matching over 10 bases. The CDR3 runs 16 residues. V lost 1 base, J lost 10 bases, and 10 bases stayed unmatched. Germline CDR1 reads LGHNT; CDR2 reads FRNRAP. The CDR3, as DNA: TGTGCTAGTGGTTTGGGGGAACTAGCGGGATCGGAGGAGCAGTTCTTC. Its translation: CASGLGELAGSEEQFF. Using reference TRBV12-5 and TRBJ2-1 for the parts outside the CDR3, the full variable domain is DARVTQTPRHKVTEMGQEVTMRCQPILGHNTVFWYRQTMMQGLELLAYFRNRAPLDDSGMPKDRFSAEMPDATLATLKIQPSEPRDSAVYFCASGLGELAGSEEQFFGPGTRLTVL.

The genes are TRBV7-2 and TRBJ2-1, with 14 positions matching TRBD2. The trim removed 5 bases at V and 9 bases at J, leaving 9 bases unmatched. The CDR3 consists of 16 residues. CDR1 SGHTA and CDR2 FQGNSA come from the germline V gene. CDR3 sequence: CASSPTSGRAGGEQFF. The CDR3 nucleotides read TGTGCCAGCAGCCCGACTAGCGGGAGGGCCGGGGGTGAGCAGTTCTTC.

Regarding this clone: Other DNA sequences in the sample encode the same CDR3. V is TRBV12-3 or TRBV12-4 and J is TRBJ1-2; tentative D call: TRBD1 (6 bases). Trimming left V 2 bases short and J 4 bases short, with 8 bases between. The CDR3 totals 13 residues. The CDR3 coding sequence is TGTGCCAGCAGTTTACGAGGGGGCTATGGCTACACCTTC. It specifies CASSLRGGYGYTF.

This clone was counted a few times. In the same sample, other DNA sequences code for this CDR3. J is TRBJ1-1 and V is TRBV3-1 (or the pseudogene TRBV3-2), with D possibly being TRBD1 (5 bases). The V gene lost 4 bases and the J gene lost 4 bases, with 10 bases spanning the gap. Germline V lookup: CDR1 LGHDT, CDR2 YNNKEL (reference sequence). This CDR3 contains 13 residues. The CDR3 sequence: CASSLTGSTEAFF. The CDR3 bases are TGTGCCAGCAGCCTTACAGGATCCACTGAAGCTTTCTTT.

This clone came up once. The chain has TRBV7-2 and TRBJ2-5, with 7 bases fitting TRBD2. V shed 5 bases and J 4 bases; nucleotides not matched to a gene: 7. The CDR3 covers 14 residues. CDR1 is SGHTA and CDR2 is FQGNSA in the germline V gene. The CDR3 nucleotides are TGTGCCAGCAGCAGCGTATGGGGGGGAGAGACCCAGTACTTC. Its protein is CASSSVWGGETQYF.

J is TRBJ2-1 and V is TRBV3-1 (or the pseudogene TRBV3-2); the D is unclear. Germline lookup yields CDR1 LGHDT and CDR2 YNNKEL (reference sequence). Trimming shortened V by 4 bases and J by 10 bases, and 14 bases separated the two germline ends. The CDR3 extends over 13 amino acids. The DNA for the CDR3 is TGTGCCAGCAGCCTCCGGAGTAGTGGGGAGCAGTTCTTC. Protein: CASSLRSSGEQFF.

J is TRBJ2-1 and V is TRBV18, with TRBD2 matching over 8 bases. This CDR3 spans 13 amino acids. Germline CDR1 is KGHSH and CDR2 is LQKENI. J lost 1 base, V lost 10 bases, and 3 bases had no gene match. The CDR3 region is CATRLASYNEQFF. The CDR3, as DNA: TGTGCCACCAGACTAGCGTCCTACAATGAGCAGTTCTTC. The entire variable domain, with the rest obtained from reference TRBV18 and TRBJ2-1, is as follows: NAGVMQNPRHLVRRRGQEARLRCSPMKGHSHVYWYRQLPEEGLKFMVYLQKENIIDESGMPKERFSAEFPKEGPSILRIQQVVRGDSAAYFCATRLASYNEQFFGPGTRLTVL.

This clone was found many times. V is TRBV4-1 and J is TRBJ1-4; TRBD1 matches 7 bases. Germline V gene sequence: CDR1 MGHRA, CDR2 YSYEKL. Germline trimming cut 3 bases from V and 8 bases from J; bases unmatched to any gene: 6. This CDR3 comprises 14 residues. The CDR3 sequence is CASSHREGAEKLFF. Written as DNA, the CDR3 is TGCGCCAGCAGCCACCGGGAGGGGGCCGAAAAACTGTTTTTT.

DNA of the CDR3: TGTGCCAGCAGCGTGGGGACAATCAGGGCTCGTAACACCGGGGAGCTGTTTTTT. This codes for CASSVGTIRARNTGELFF. The chain recombines TRBV9 with TRBJ2-2; TRBD1 might be the D (6 bases). Germline V CDR1 and CDR2: SGDLS, YYNGEE. V lost 2 bases, J lost 2 bases, and 19 bases lay in between. CDR3 length: 18 residues.

The rearrangement links TRBV5-6 to TRBJ1-3; D might be TRBD1 (5 bases). The germline CDR1 and CDR2 sequences are SGHDT and YYEEEE. Trimming shortened V by 5 bases and J by 0 bases, and 12 bases separated the two germline ends. This CDR3 spans 15 amino acids. The CDR3 bases are TGTGCCAGCAGTTTAACAGGAAGCTCTGGAAACACCATATATTTT. Translated: CASSLTGSSGNTIYF.

This chain links TRBV7-9 with TRBJ1-2; TRBD1 might be the D (6 bases). CDR1 and CDR2 from the germline V gene are SEHNR and FQNEAQ (reference sequence). V gave up 5 bases and J gave up 4 bases, with 17 bases separating them. The length of the CDR3 is 15 residues. The CDR3 reads CASSPIQGSGYGYTF. The CDR3, as DNA: TGTGCCAGCAGCCCCATCCAGGGGTCGGGCTATGGCTACACCTTC. Full variable domain (outside the CDR3, taken from reference TRBV7-9 and TRBJ1-2): DTGVSQNPRHKITKRGQNVTFRCDPISEHNRLYWYRQTLGQGPEFLTYFQNEAQLEKSRLLSDRFSAERPKGSFSTLEIQRTEQGDSAMYLCASSPIQGSGYGYTFGSGTRLTVV.

The chain combines TRBV29-1 with TRBJ2-5, with 16 bases identical to TRBD2. Germline V lookup: CDR1 SQVTM, CDR2 ANQGSEA. The CDR3 is 15 amino acids. With V trimmed by 7 bases and J by 9 bases, 11 bases remained unmatched. The CDR3 coding sequence is TGCAGCGCCGCCTTGGGGACTAGCGGGAGGGGCTCCCAGTACTTC. It yields the protein CSAALGTSGRGSQYF.

This sequence joins TRBV4-3 and TRBJ1-1, with D possibly TRBD1 on 5 matching bases. The CDR3 length is 17 residues. Germline loops: CDR1 LGHNA, CDR2 YSLEER. V was shortened by 1 base and J by 0 bases, with 15 bases between the two germline ends. The DNA for the CDR3 is TGCGCCAGCAGCCAAGGGTCCCAGGGATACATGAACACTGAAGCTTTCTTT. Amino acid sequence: CASSQGSQGYMNTEAFF.

V gene TRBV7-9 combines with J gene TRBJ2-2, with 7 bases lining up with TRBD2. Germline V lookup: CDR1 SEHNR, CDR2 FQNEAQ (reference sequence). Trimming removed 2 bases from V and 2 bases from J; junction bases left unmatched: 5. This CDR3 contains 16 residues. CDR3 DNA sequence: TGTGCCAGCAGCTTATCCGCTAGCGGAAACACCGGGGAGCTGTTTTTT. Translated, it gives CASSLSASGNTGELFF. The full variable domain, completed using reference TRBV7-9 and TRBJ2-2, is DTGVSQNPRHKITKRGQNVTFRCDPISEHNRLYWYRQTLGQGPEFLTYFQNEAQLEKSRLLSDRFSAERPKGSFSTLEIQRTEQGDSAMYLCASSLSASGNTGELFFGEGSRLTVL.

The rearrangement uses TRBV5-1 and TRBJ1-4, with a possible D match to TRBD1 (6 bases). The germline V gene encodes CDR1 SGHRS and CDR2 YFSETQ. V lost 1 base, J lost 3 bases, and 10 bases lay in between. The CDR3 is 15 amino acids. The CDR3 coding sequence is TGCGCCAGCAGCTTGCAGGGGACGGCTAATGAAAAACTGTTTTTT. Its protein product is CASSLQGTANEKLFF.

This sequence joins TRBV29-1 and TRBJ2-3; D gene uncertain. Trimming cost V 0 bases and J 0 bases, with 4 bases left between them. The germline gives CDR1 SQVTM, CDR2 ANQGSEA. This CDR3 has 13 residues. The DNA of the CDR3 is TGCAGCGTTGAAGATCCTAGCACAGATACGCAGTATTTT. Encoded protein: CSVEDPSTDTQYF.

The chain uses TRBV4-2 and TRBJ1-5, with TRBD1 matching over 7 bases. The germline V gene encodes CDR1 LGHNA and CDR2 YNFKEQ. J gave up 0 bases and V 0 bases, and 5 bases lay outside the gene matches. The CDR3 loop spans 17 amino acids. The CDR3 region is CASSQDETGNSNQPQHF. The CDR3, as DNA: TGTGCCAGCAGCCAAGATGAGACAGGGAATAGCAATCAGCCCCAGCATTTT.

This clone was seen once. The rearrangement uses TRBV28 and TRBJ2-6, with D maybe TRBD1 (6 bases). CDR3 length equals 14 residues. From germline, CDR1 is MDHEN and CDR2 SYDVKM. Deletions cut 7 bases from V and 3 bases from J, with 10 bases between. The CDR3 nucleotides read TGTGCCAGCACCTCAGGGGTTGGGGCCAACGTCCTGACTTTC. The encoded protein is CASTSGVGANVLTF.

The genes are TRBV5-4 and TRBJ2-3; 13 bases are shared with TRBD2. Trimming cost V 3 bases and J 5 bases; bases outside gene matches: 9. The CDR3 runs to 17 residues. CDR1 and CDR2 from the germline V gene are SGHNT and YYREEE (reference sequence). CDR3 residues: CASSSSTSGRAGDTQYF. DNA of the CDR3: TGTGCCAGCAGCTCCTCAACTAGCGGGAGGGCGGGAGATACGCAGTATTTT.

J is TRBJ2-7 and V is TRBV2; 7 bases fit TRBD2. With V trimmed by 6 bases and J by 2 bases, 4 bases remained unmatched. CDR1 and CDR2 from the germline V gene are SNHLY and FYNNEI. The CDR3 covers 13 residues. CDR3 sequence: CASSPGRAYEQYF. The CDR3 DNA is TGTGCCAGCAGCCCGGGGAGGGCCTACGAGCAGTACTTC.